These 29 T cell receptor beta chains were all obtained from the same sample, sequenced in a study of chemoradiotherapy in HPV16-positive cancers. TCRdb's copy holds only in-frame clones and misses some; the assay was immunoSEQ multiplex PCR. The sample shows about 23,000 clones, around 90% of them seen only once. The sample was blood, taken from a patient who underwent chemoradiotherapy. The receptors were sampled from a human donor with HPV-associated anogenital cancer.

The rearrangement uses TRBV23-1 and TRBJ1-4, with 8 bases that match TRBD1. Being an ORF, TRBV23-1 has a function that is uncertain. With V trimmed by 2 bases and J by 6 bases, 5 bases remained unmatched. The CDR3 runs to 15 residues. The CDR3 here is CASSQQGAGDEKLFF. DNA for the CDR3: TGCGCCAGCAGTCAACAGGGGGCGGGGGATGAAAAACTGTTTTTT.

V gene TRBV11-3 combines with J gene TRBJ1-1; D is unresolved. Germline V lookup: CDR1 SGHNT, CDR2 YENEEA. The CDR3 runs 13 residues. The V end was cut by 1 base, the J end by 4 bases, with 7 bases between. The CDR3 sequence: CASSLGPTTEAFF. For the CDR3, the DNA is TGTGCCAGCAGCTTAGGGCCAACCACTGAAGCTTTCTTT.

This sequence joins TRBV6-6 and TRBJ1-1; D ambiguous. The CDR3 contains 11 residues. Trimming stripped 8 bases from V and 6 bases from J, with 10 bases between. From germline, CDR1 is MNHNY and CDR2 SVGAGI (reference sequence). The CDR3 sequence: CASGNVAEAFF. The CDR3 coding sequence is TGTGCCAGCGGGAACGTGGCTGAAGCTTTCTTT.

The J gene is TRBJ1-3, the V gene TRBV5-1, with 7 bases matching TRBD1. Trimming at V came to 2 bases and at J to 0 bases, leaving 5 bases not matched to a gene. The germline V gene has CDR1 SGHRS and CDR2 YFSETQ. This CDR3 region has 16 residues. The chain's CDR3 is CASSLWTGPSGNTIYF. The CDR3 nucleotides are TGCGCCAGCAGCTTATGGACAGGACCCTCTGGAAACACCATATATTTT.

The rearrangement joins TRBV7-9 to TRBJ1-6; 9 bases are a match to TRBD1. Trimming took 4 bases from V and 7 from J; bases not matched to a gene: 5. The CDR3 is 15 amino acids. Germline CDR1 SEHNR, CDR2 FQNEAQ (reference sequence). The chain's CDR3 is CASSYGTGMNSPLHF. The CDR3 DNA reads as TGTGCCAGCAGCTATGGGACAGGGATGAATTCACCCCTCCACTTT.

This clone was seen just once. The V call is TRBV7-9, the J call TRBJ1-4, with 8 bases matching TRBD1. CDR1 is SEHNR, CDR2 FQNEAQ, per germline (reference sequence). This CDR3 is built from 15 residues. V shed 5 bases, J shed 3 bases, and the junction held 5 bases outside the gene matches. The CDR3 DNA reads as TGTGCCAGCAGCCTGGGGACAGGTCCTAATGAAAAACTGTTTTTT. Amino acid sequence: CASSLGTGPNEKLFF.

The chain carries TRBV5-5 and TRBJ1-6, with D unresolved. This CDR3 has 16 residues. With 3 bases removed from V and 0 bases from J, the gap between germline ends came to 10 bases. Germline V gives CDR1 SGHKS, CDR2 YYEKEE (reference sequence). CDR3 amino acids: CASSSPGSSYNSPLHF. Here the CDR3 DNA reads TGTGCCAGCAGCTCCCCCGGGAGCTCCTATAATTCACCCCTCCACTTT.

This clone appeared a single time. The rearrangement links TRBV4-1 to TRBJ2-5, with TRBD1 matching over 7 bases. The CDR3 runs 14 residues. V gave up 4 bases and J gave up 0 bases; unmatched junction bases: 2. Germline V gene data show CDR1 as MGHRA and CDR2 as YSYEKL. The CDR3: CASSPGQYQETQYF. CDR3 nucleotide sequence: TGCGCCAGCAGCCCGGGACAGTACCAAGAGACCCAGTACTTC.

V is TRBV4-1 and J is TRBJ2-7; a weak D match, TRBD1 (6 bases). Germline CDR1 and CDR2: MGHRA and YSYEKL. V was shortened by 1 base and J by 3 bases, with 7 bases between the two germline ends. CDR3 size: 13 residues. CDR3 coding DNA: TGCGCCAGCAGCCAAGTACAGGGCTACGAGCAGTACGTC. Translating it yields CASSQVQGYEQYV.

This chain's CDR3 is CASSFASGETQYF. CDR3 bases: TGTGCCAGCAGCTTTGCTAGCGGGGAGACCCAGTACTTC. The chain links TRBV7-9 to TRBJ2-5; 8 nucleotides align to TRBD2. The CDR3 is 13 residues long. Germline V gene data show CDR1 as SEHNR and CDR2 as FQNEAQ (reference sequence). Trimming cost V 3 bases and J 5 bases; bases outside gene matches: 2.

V gene TRBV29-1 combines with J gene TRBJ1-1; D is unclear. Trimming shortened V by 5 bases and J by 6 bases, and 13 bases separated the two germline ends. Germline values: CDR1 SQVTM, CDR2 ANQGSEA. This CDR3 spans 12 amino acids. CDR3 DNA sequence: TGCAGCGTTACCCTGCGGACTGCTGAAGCTTTCTTT. Translation: CSVTLRTAEAFF.

With regard to this clone: The junction departs from the called germline gene at one end, perhaps through a read error. This chain uses TRBV5-6 with TRBJ2-1; 9 bases line up with TRBD2. CDR1 and CDR2 (germline): SGHDT, YYEEEE. This CDR3 is built from 12 residues. CDR3 region: CASSLVSGGPVF. DNA for the CDR3: TGTGCCAGCAGCTTGGTTAGCGGGGGTCCAGTCTTC.

The chain is built from TRBV30 and TRBJ1-4, with 10 bases matching TRBD1. The V gene's germline CDR1 is GTSNPN and CDR2 SVGIG (reference sequence). J lost 8 bases, V lost 3 bases, and 9 bases had no gene match. The CDR3 loop spans 15 amino acids. CDR3 in DNA: TGTGCCTGGAGAGACTTCGACAGGGGGCCCGAAAAACTGTTTTTT. It is translated as CAWRDFDRGPEKLFF.

The chain combines TRBV7-2 with TRBJ1-1, with 8 bases fitting TRBD1. This CDR3 is built from 16 residues. Trimming at V came to 0 bases and at J to 5 bases, leaving 8 bases not matched to a gene. Germline V gene sequence: CDR1 SGHTA, CDR2 FQGNSA. CDR3: CASSLASGGRLTEAFF. The CDR3 DNA follows: TGTGCCAGCAGCTTAGCATCAGGGGGCCGGTTGACTGAAGCTTTCTTT.

The chain joins TRBV27 to TRBJ1-2; D gene unclear. The ends were cut back, 6 bases at V and 7 bases at J, with 15 bases in the middle. The CDR3 sequence is 13 residues long. Per the germline V gene, CDR1 is MNHEY and CDR2 is SMNVEV (reference sequence). CDR3 region: CASSMDYLRGYTF. DNA of the CDR3: TGTGCCAGCAGCATGGACTACCTGCGTGGCTACACCTTC.

The chain combines TRBV10-3 with TRBJ1-1; D is unclear. This CDR3 is 12 amino acids long. Germline CDR1 reads ENHRY; CDR2 reads SYGVKD. V was trimmed by 9 bases and J by 8 bases, leaving 16 bases between them. Written as DNA, the CDR3 is TGTGCCATTGGACCCTCGCCGGGAGAAGCTTTCTTT. Protein product: CAIGPSPGEAFF.

CDR3 residues: CASSLRGQGEKLFF. The CDR3, as DNA: TGTGCCAGCAGCTTGCGCGGGCAGGGGGAAAAACTGTTTTTT. J is TRBJ1-4 and V is TRBV7-2; D possibly corresponds to TRBD1 (6 bases). The CDR3 extends over 14 amino acids. Per the germline V gene, CDR1 is SGHTA and CDR2 is FQGNSA. Trimming removed 3 bases at V and 8 bases at J, with 13 bases between.

The V gene is TRBV5-4, the J gene TRBJ2-7, with D perhaps matching TRBD1 (6 bases). Trimming left V 4 bases short and J 3 bases short, with 14 bases between. The CDR3 has 14 residues. Looked up from germline, CDR1 is SGHNT and CDR2 is YYREEE (reference sequence). The CDR3 here is CASSLGTRGYEQYF. The CDR3 bases are TGTGCCAGCAGCCTCGGGACACGAGGCTACGAGCAGTACTTC.

V is TRBV14 and J is TRBJ2-2, with 10 bases matching TRBD1. V shed 4 bases and J 6 bases; nucleotides not matched to a gene: 8. This CDR3 spans 16 amino acids. The germline V gene has CDR1 SGHDN and CDR2 FVKESK. CDR3: CASSPEDRGMAGELFF. As DNA, the CDR3 is TGTGCCAGCAGCCCAGAGGACAGGGGGATGGCCGGGGAGCTGTTTTTT.

The CDR3 protein is CAWSGTRLNTEAFF. CDR3 nucleotide sequence: TGTGCCTGGAGTGGGACAAGACTGAACACTGAAGCTTTCTTT. V gene TRBV30 combines with J gene TRBJ1-1; TRBD1 might be the D (5 bases). This CDR3 contains 14 residues. The germline V gene encodes CDR1 GTSNPN and CDR2 SVGIG (reference sequence). V lost 1 base and J lost 0, with 9 bases in between.

The chain combines TRBV4-1 with TRBJ2-4, with D perhaps matching TRBD1 (5 bases). The CDR3 totals 15 residues. Germline CDR1 is MGHRA and CDR2 is YSYEKL. V dropped 1 base and J dropped 0 bases, with 7 bases sitting between them. The DNA of the CDR3 is TGCGCCAGCAGCCAAGCAGGGTTAGCCAAAAACATTCAGTACTTC. Translated: CASSQAGLAKNIQYF.

This clone was observed a single time. This chain connects TRBV5-5 to TRBJ2-5; no clear D. Germline V gene lookup returns CDR1 SGHKS and CDR2 YYEKEE (reference sequence). The CDR3 runs to 12 residues. V was pared by 2 bases and J by 2 bases, with 4 bases between. The CDR3 is CASSFRQETQYF. In DNA form, the CDR3 reads TGTGCCAGCAGCTTCCGGCAAGAGACCCAGTACTTC. The variable domain in full, completed from reference TRBV5-5 and TRBJ2-5, reads DAGVTQSPTHLIKTRGQQVTLRCSPISGHKSVSWYQQVLGQGPQFIFQYYEKEERGRGNFPDRFSARQFPNYSSELNVNALLLGDSALYLCASSFRQETQYFGPGTRLLVL.

The CDR3 DNA reads TGTGCCAGCAGCTTAGGCTTCCTCGGACTAGCGGGGGGGCCGGTAGGAGAGACCCAGTACTTC. Its protein is CASSLGFLGLAGGPVGETQYF. This sequence joins TRBV7-6 and TRBJ2-5, with 15 positions matching TRBD2. V shed 1 base, J shed 4 bases, and the junction held 16 bases outside the gene matches. Per germline, CDR1 SGHVS and CDR2 FNYEAQ. The CDR3 spans 21 residues.

This chain uses TRBV5-1 with TRBJ2-2; D not resolved. V was trimmed by 1 base and J by 1 base, leaving 17 bases between them. The CDR3 length is 18 residues. Germline assignment: CDR1 SGHRS and CDR2 YFSETQ. The chain's CDR3 is CASSLLFIGRMNTGELFF. The DNA of the CDR3 is TGCGCCAGCAGCTTGCTCTTTATCGGACGGATGAACACCGGGGAGCTGTTTTTT.

This chain uses TRBV29-1 with TRBJ2-1, with 7 bases matching TRBD1. V lost 8 bases, J lost 1 base, and 8 bases stayed unmatched. CDR3 length: 14 amino acids. Germline CDR1 is SQVTM and CDR2 is ANQGSEA. The CDR3 reads CSSLTGISYNEQFF. CDR3 coding DNA: TGCAGCTCCCTGACAGGGATTTCCTACAATGAGCAGTTCTTC.

This chain links TRBV5-4 with TRBJ2-2; TRBD2 aligns across 8 bases. There are 15 residues in the CDR3. V lost 4 bases to trimming and J lost 4 bases; unmatched junction nucleotides: 6. Germline CDR1 SGHNT, CDR2 YYREEE (reference sequence). Here the CDR3 reads CASSNDGGGTGELFF. The CDR3 bases are TGTGCCAGCAGCAATGACGGGGGGGGCACCGGGGAGCTGTTTTTT.

The chain joins TRBV12-5 to TRBJ1-1; possible D gene TRBD1, 5 bases. Trimming pared 0 bases from V and 1 base from J, leaving 12 bases between. The germline V gene encodes CDR1 LGHNT and CDR2 FRNRAP. The CDR3 totals 16 residues. CDR3 protein: CASGLVVREGNTEAFF. DNA for the CDR3: TGTGCTAGTGGTTTGGTAGTCAGGGAGGGGAACACTGAAGCTTTCTTT.

The chain recombines TRBV7-6 with TRBJ2-5; 11 nucleotides align to TRBD2. Germline V lookup: CDR1 SGHVS, CDR2 FNYEAQ. The junction had 15 bases not matched to a gene; V was cut back by 5 bases and J by 1 base. The CDR3 has 19 residues. This chain's CDR3 is CASSLNPSPSGGLQETQYF. Here the CDR3 DNA reads TGTGCCAGCAGCCTCAACCCCTCGCCTAGCGGGGGGCTCCAAGAGACCCAGTACTTC.

The chain employs TRBV5-4 and TRBJ2-2; 7 positions agree with TRBD2. J lost 11 bases, V lost 0 bases, and 7 bases had no gene match. This CDR3 region has 14 residues. The germline gives CDR1 SGHNT, CDR2 YYREEE (reference sequence). CDR3 sequence (DNA): TGTGCCAGCAGCTTGGGGGGACTACGTGGTGAGCTGTTTTTT. This encodes CASSLGGLRGELFF. The entire variable domain, with the rest obtained from reference TRBV5-4 and TRBJ2-2, is as follows: ETGVTQSPTHLIKTRGQQVTLRCSSQSGHNTVSWYQQALGQGPQFIFQYYREEENGRGNFPPRFSGLQFPNYSSELNVNALELDDSALYLCASSLGGLRGELFFGEGSRLTVL.